This entry features one T cell receptor beta chain sequence. These data originate in a study of blood T cell repertoires in COVID-19. As originally analysed: Nucleated cell number was recorded as an estimate derived from reference gene primer amplification. Clones were sequenced by immunoSEQ multiplex PCR, and TCRdb holds only the in-frame ones, with some missing. Clonal size and the V and J genes are those of that table, whereas D and trimming came from the DNA. The sample lists roughly 170,000 clones, 60% to 85% occurring once. The germline V gene has CDR1 MNHEY and CDR2 SVGEGT. V was pared by 0 bases and J by 13 bases, with 13 bases between. This CDR3 is 13 amino acids long.

The sample consisted of peripheral blood. The rearrangement uses TRBV6-2 or TRBV6-3 and TRBJ2-1; no clear D. The TCR originated in a woman aged 55-69 years with COVID-19, enrolled during active disease. The CDR3, as DNA: TGTGCCAGCAGTTACTCGGGCTTTAACCGACAGTTCTTC. Amino acids: CASSYSGFNRQFF.